These 25 T cell receptor beta chains originate from one sample sequenced in a study of blood T cell repertoires in COVID-19. Generated by immunoSEQ multiplex PCR, the TCRdb table keeps only in-frame clones and is missing some. The table has 190,000 or so clones, 94% seen once; the top ten hold 0.76%. Sequencing was carried out using peripheral blood. All receptors come from a man aged 25-45 years with COVID-19, enrolled during active disease.

The V and J genes are TRBV19 and TRBJ2-3, with TRBD2 matching 7 bases. V was clipped by 5 bases and J by 1 base; unmatched bases: 6. The CDR3 totals 15 residues. Germline CDR1 is LNHDA and CDR2 is SQIVND (reference sequence). In DNA form, the CDR3 reads TGTGCCAGTAGTCCCCAGCGGGGCGGCACAGATACGCAGTATTTT. The encoded protein is CASSPQRGGTDTQYF.

This clone was seen just once. This chain uses TRBV5-1 with TRBJ2-5; weak D call: TRBD1 (6 bases). This CDR3 region has 16 residues. The V gene's germline CDR1 is SGHRS and CDR2 YFSETQ. The V and J ends lost 2 bases and 2 bases respectively, with 16 bases between them. The CDR3 loop is CASSFGSSGQQETQYF. Written as DNA, the CDR3 is TGCGCCAGCAGCTTTGGGTCGAGCGGACAGCAAGAGACCCAGTACTTC.

This chain links TRBV6-5 with TRBJ1-1, with 8 bases aligning to TRBD1. The V gene's germline CDR1 is MNHEY and CDR2 SVGAGI. The CDR3 is 15 residues long. Germline trimming cut 6 bases from V and 4 bases from J; bases unmatched to any gene: 10. The CDR3 DNA is TGTGCCAGCAGCCGAGAGACAGGGGCGAGCACTGAAGCTTTCTTT. It is translated as CASSRETGASTEAFF.

The rearrangement links TRBV9 to TRBJ2-5, with D tentatively TRBD1 (6 bases). Trimming pared 1 base from V and 4 bases from J, leaving 11 bases between. CDR3 length equals 14 residues. Germline V lookup: CDR1 SGDLS, CDR2 YYNGEE. CDR3 loop: CASSVQPGAETQYF. The CDR3 DNA reads TGTGCCAGCAGCGTACAACCAGGGGCAGAGACCCAGTACTTC.

The V gene is TRBV2, the J gene TRBJ1-1; D not certain. V was shortened by 4 bases and J by 4 bases, with 10 bases between the two germline ends. The CDR3 is 13 residues long. CDR1 is SNHLY and CDR2 is FYNNEI in the germline V gene. Written as DNA, the CDR3 is TGTGCCAGCAGTGTCGGTCAAATCACTGAAGCTTTCTTT. This sequence encodes CASSVGQITEAFF.

The rearrangement joins TRBV5-1 to TRBJ2-5; TRBD1 agrees at 9 bases. V shed 3 bases, J shed 5 bases, and the junction held 11 bases outside the gene matches. There are 16 residues in the CDR3. Germline V gene sequence: CDR1 SGHRS, CDR2 YFSETQ. CDR3 nucleotides: TGCGCCAGCAGCTCAATACAACAGGGGGCGAGTGAGACCCAGTACTTC. Protein: CASSSIQQGASETQYF.

V usage is TRBV6-5 and J usage is TRBJ1-4; no definite D call. This CDR3 region has 14 residues. Trimming left V 5 bases short and J 7 bases short, with 14 bases between. Germline assignment: CDR1 MNHEY and CDR2 SVGAGI. The CDR3 reads CASSPNGIGEKLFF. CDR3 nucleotide sequence: TGTGCCAGCAGTCCCAACGGGATTGGTGAAAAACTGTTTTTT.

The rearrangement links TRBV11-2 to TRBJ1-2; 8 bases fit TRBD1. Germline CDR1 SGHAT, CDR2 FQNNGV. This CDR3 region has 15 residues. The V gene end was trimmed by 4 bases and the J gene end by 4 bases; junction bases not matched to a gene: 8. The CDR3 DNA sequence: TGTGCCAGCAGCTATGGACAGGGAGGTAGCTATGGCTACACCTTC. Translated, it gives CASSYGQGGSYGYTF.

The chain links TRBV7-9 to TRBJ1-6; 7 bases align to TRBD1. V lost 5 bases to trimming and J lost 7 bases; unmatched junction nucleotides: 8. Germline values: CDR1 SEHNR, CDR2 FQNEAQ (reference sequence). The CDR3 has 15 amino acids. The CDR3 loop is CASSAGGQTNSPLHF. The CDR3 coding sequence is TGTGCCAGCAGCGCAGGGGGACAAACGAATTCACCCCTCCACTTT.

This chain connects TRBV4-2 to TRBJ2-1, with 16 bases identical to TRBD2. V dropped 3 bases and J dropped 4; count of bases not matched to a gene: 3. The CDR3 spans 17 residues. Germline CDR1 reads LGHNA; CDR2 reads YNFKEQ. DNA for the CDR3: TGTGCCAGCAGCCATGGGACTAGCGGGGGGGAATACAATGAGCAGTTCTTC. Its protein product is CASSHGTSGGEYNEQFF.

The rearrangement joins TRBV3-1 (or the pseudogene TRBV3-2) to TRBJ1-3; 8 bases align to TRBD1. The CDR3 runs 15 residues. Germline V gene lookup returns CDR1 LGHDT and CDR2 YNNKEL (reference sequence). The J segment lost 4 bases and the V segment lost 4 bases, leaving 6 bases of the junction unmatched. The CDR3 region is CASSPQTGVGNTIYF. CDR3 DNA: TGTGCCAGCAGCCCCCAGACAGGGGTCGGAAACACCATATATTTT.

The gene calls are TRBV18 and TRBJ1-4; D is ambiguous. CDR1 is KGHSH, CDR2 LQKENI, per germline. The CDR3 is 15 residues long. V lost 0 bases and J 0 bases, leaving 5 bases between the germline ends. The chain's CDR3 is CASSPPTATNEKLFF. The CDR3 DNA reads TGTGCCAGCTCACCACCTACTGCAACTAATGAAAAACTGTTTTTT.

This rearrangement joins TRBV5-1 to TRBJ1-3; D is uncertain. Per the germline V gene, CDR1 is SGHRS and CDR2 is YFSETQ. Trimming took 0 bases from V and 2 from J, leaving 9 bases between them. The CDR3 is 15 amino acids. The DNA for the CDR3 is TGCGCCAGCAGCTTGGAGTCAGTAACTGGAAACACCATATATTTT. This encodes CASSLESVTGNTIYF.

This clone was picked up a small number of times. The chain employs TRBV7-9 and TRBJ2-1; 8 bases match TRBD1. Trimming at V came to 4 bases and at J to 7 bases, leaving 9 bases not matched to a gene. This CDR3 comprises 15 residues. CDR1 and CDR2 from the germline V gene are SEHNR and FQNEAQ (reference sequence). CDR3 sequence (DNA): TGTGCCAGCAGCTCAGACCTACAGGGGGAAAATGAGCAGTTCTTC. Its translation is CASSSDLQGENEQFF.

The V gene is TRBV7-3, the J gene TRBJ2-3; D is ambiguous. Germline CDR1 and CDR2: SGHTA and FQGTGA. The CDR3 consists of 13 residues. Trimming removed 3 bases at V and 4 bases at J, with 8 bases between. The CDR3 DNA follows: TGTGCCAGCAGCTTCGTGCCGGCAGATACGCAGTATTTT. Translation gives CASSFVPADTQYF. Together with reference TRBV7-3 and TRBJ2-3, the CDR3 gives the full variable domain: GAGVSQTPSNKVTEKGKYVELRCDPISGHTALYWYRQSLGQGPEFLIYFQGTGAADDSGLPNDRFFAVRPEGSVSTLKIQRTERGDSAVYLCASSFVPADTQYFGPGTRLTVL.

The chain links TRBV5-1 to TRBJ1-2; 8 nucleotides agree with TRBD1. V dropped 5 bases and J dropped 1; count of bases not matched to a gene: 7. The CDR3 covers 15 residues. Germline lookup yields CDR1 SGHRS and CDR2 YFSETQ. This CDR3 reads CASREQGDNNYGYTF. In DNA, the CDR3 is TGCGCCAGCAGGGAACAGGGGGACAATAACTATGGCTACACCTTC.

The J gene is TRBJ1-2, the V gene TRBV19; D remains unclear. The ends were cut back, 7 bases at V and 10 bases at J, with 25 bases in the middle. Germline V gene data show CDR1 as LNHDA and CDR2 as SQIVND (reference sequence). The CDR3 totals 15 residues. As DNA, the CDR3 is TGTGCCAGTACCCTCGGCGGGCCTCAGCTCGTGGACTACACCTTC. It encodes CASTLGGPQLVDYTF.

V is TRBV25-1 and J is TRBJ2-2, with D possibly being TRBD2 (5 bases). The V end lost 5 bases, the J end lost 1 base, and 11 bases lay between the germline ends. CDR1 MGHDK and CDR2 SYGVNS come from the germline V gene. CDR3 length equals 15 residues. CDR3 residues: CASSFNGVNTGELFF. The DNA for the CDR3 is TGTGCCAGCAGTTTCAACGGGGTGAACACCGGGGAGCTGTTTTTT.

This chain uses TRBV5-5 with TRBJ1-2; D remains unclear. The length of the CDR3 is 12 residues. Looked up from germline, CDR1 is SGHKS and CDR2 is YYEKEE (reference sequence). Trimming cost V 6 bases and J 1 base, with 7 bases left between them. CDR3 loop: CASTGNNYGYTF. CDR3 in DNA: TGTGCCAGCACCGGGAATAACTATGGCTACACCTTC. Filled out from reference TRBV5-5 and TRBJ1-2, the complete variable domain reads DAGVTQSPTHLIKTRGQQVTLRCSPISGHKSVSWYQQVLGQGPQFIFQYYEKEERGRGNFPDRFSARQFPNYSSELNVNALLLGDSALYLCASTGNNYGYTFGSGTRLTVV.

This clone appeared once. This chain links TRBV6-1 with TRBJ1-5; D call uncertain. V dropped 3 bases and J dropped 1 base, with 13 bases sitting between them. Germline CDR1 MNHNS, CDR2 SASEGT. The CDR3 spans 16 residues. The CDR3 sequence is CASSDPPRGSNQPQHF. The CDR3 DNA sequence: TGTGCCAGCAGTGACCCCCCCCGAGGCAGCAATCAGCCCCAGCATTTT.

This clone was seen once. The chain employs TRBV14 and TRBJ2-7, with D possibly being TRBD1 (5 bases). V lost 4 bases, J lost 2 bases, and 18 bases lay in between. Per the germline V gene, CDR1 is SGHDN and CDR2 is FVKESK. The length of the CDR3 is 16 residues. Here the CDR3 DNA reads TGTGCCAGCAGCCCCCTTGGATCAGGGAAAACCTACGAGCAGTACTTC. The encoded protein is CASSPLGSGKTYEQYF. Complete variable domain (other parts from reference TRBV14 and TRBJ2-7): EAGVTQFPSHSVIEKGQTVTLRCDPISGHDNLYWYRRVMGKEIKFLLHFVKESKQDESGMPNNRFLAERTGGTYSTLKVQPAELEDSGVYFCASSPLGSGKTYEQYFGPGTRLTVT.

V gene TRBV7-3 combines with J gene TRBJ2-3, with D maybe TRBD1 (6 bases). Trimming shortened V by 1 base and J by 3 bases, and 20 bases separated the two germline ends. The V gene's germline CDR1 is SGHTA and CDR2 FQGTGA. The CDR3 totals 18 residues. CDR3: CASSLRSRGEFLTDTQYF. In DNA, the CDR3 is TGTGCCAGCAGCTTAAGGAGCAGGGGAGAATTCCTTACAGATACGCAGTATTTT.

CDR3 sequence: CASSWEKSYEQYF. CDR3 bases: TGTGCCAGCAGTTGGGAGAAATCCTACGAGCAGTACTTC. This chain connects TRBV6-5 to TRBJ2-7, with D possibly being TRBD2 (5 bases). Trimming took 4 bases from V and 1 from J, leaving 8 bases between them. The CDR3 has 13 residues. In germline, CDR1 is MNHEY, CDR2 SVGAGI.

V usage is TRBV21-1 and J usage is TRBJ1-1; the table's D call TRBD1 went unverified against the DNA. TRBV21-1 is a known pseudogene. The CDR3 covers 13 residues. The CDR3 nucleotides read TGTGCCAGCAGCCGTGACAGGGACACTGGAGCTTTCTTT. It encodes CASSRDRDTGAFF.

This clone was seen once. This chain uses TRBV5-6 with TRBJ1-1; 7 bases agree with TRBD1. CDR1 and CDR2 (germline): SGHDT, YYEEEE. V was clipped by 5 bases and J by 4 bases; unmatched bases: 14. CDR3 length: 16 residues. CDR3 coding DNA: TGTGCCAGCAGGATTAGACAGGGAATGGGGGGCACTGAAGCTTTCTTT. Translated, it gives CASRIRQGMGGTEAFF.